These T cell receptor beta chains were read from a single sample in a study of cytomegalovirus exposure and HLA in healthy donors. Some clones are missing from TCRdb's copy, which holds only in-frame ones; the method was immunoSEQ multiplex PCR. The top ten clones hold around 1.2% of a sample with around 200,000 clones, roughly 84% of them seen once. Sequencing used PBMCs. The receptors stem from a girl aged 2-10 years in good health and CMV-seropositive. Both conserved end residues are part of each CDR3. D genes are given only for firm matches. Some rows mark clone size as missing; the rest say once, few, many or name a class of expanded clone.

j_call clone_size v_call d_call cdr3_aa cdr3_nt
TRBJ2-3 NA TRBV19 TRBD1 CASSIDAGTAWTQYF TGTGCCAGTAGTATAGACGCTGGGACAGCGTGGACGCAGTATTTT
TRBJ2-3 NA TRBV5-4 TRBD2 CASSLAWGERGPDTQYF TGTGCCAGCAGCTTGGCCTGGGGGGAGCGGGGTCCAGATACGCAGTATTTT
TRBJ2-1 few TRBV5-4 NA CASSFGGRIDNEQFF TGTGCCAGCAGCTTCGGAGGGAGGATCGACAATGAGCAGTTCTTC
TRBJ2-3 NA TRBV5-1 NA CASSSGTSTDTQYF TGCGCCAGCAGCTCCGGGACTAGCACAGATACGCAGTATTTT
TRBJ1-3 NA TRBV5-1 NA CASSYGPRDTQNTIYF TGCGCCAGCAGCTATGGGCCCCGGGACACACAAAACACCATATATTTT
TRBJ1-5 once TRBV28 TRBD1 CASSQKTGKVNQPQHF TGTGCCAGCAGCCAAAAGACAGGGAAGGTCAATCAGCCCCAGCATTTT
TRBJ2-1 NA TRBV7-8 NA CASSWGLLYNEQFF TGTGCCAGCAGCTGGGGACTTCTCTACAATGAGCAGTTCTTC
TRBJ2-5 NA TRBV28 NA CASSSPRQYQETQYF TGTGCCAGCAGTTCGCCTCGACAGTACCAAGAGACCCAGTACTTC
TRBJ2-1 once TRBV2 TRBD2 CASRGGTSGENEQFF TGTGCCAGCAGGGGGGGGACTAGCGGAGAGAATGAGCAGTTCTTC
TRBJ2-3 NA TRBV7-7 TRBD1 CASSLTQGVSDTQYF TGTGCTAGCAGCTTAACACAGGGGGTTTCAGATACGCAGTATTTT
TRBJ2-1 NA TRBV5-6 TRBD2 CASSLVGGRTYNEQFF TGTGCCAGCAGCTTGGTAGGCGGGAGGACCTACAATGAGCAGTTCTTC
TRBJ1-3 once TRBV30 NA CAWRRVLSGNTIYF TGTGCCTGGAGGAGGGTCCTCTCTGGAAACACCATATATTTT
TRBJ1-1 NA TRBV15 TRBD1 CATSSRTGWDTEAFF TGTGCCACCAGCAGCCGGACAGGGTGGGACACTGAAGCTTTCTTT
TRBJ2-2 NA TRBV5-1 TRBD2 CASSLASGPSGTGELFF TGCGCCAGCAGCTTGGCCTCGGGGCCTAGCGGAACCGGGGAGCTGTTTTTT
TRBJ2-3 once TRBV7-2 TRBD2 CASSLATGLAGRYF TGTGCCAGCAGCTTAGCTACGGGACTAGCGGGACGGTATTTT
TRBJ2-2 NA TRBV12-5 NA CASGLGLALNTGELFF TGTGCTAGTGGTTTGGGTCTAGCGCTGAACACCGGGGAGCTGTTTTTT
TRBJ2-1 NA TRBV2 NA CASSELMLLREQFF TGTGCCAGCAGTGAACTAATGTTGCTTCGTGAGCAGTTCTTC
TRBJ1-1 NA TRBV19 NA CASSMFGYGTEAFF TGTGCCAGTAGTATGTTCGGGTACGGAACTGAAGCTTTCTTT
TRBJ2-3 NA TRBV2 NA CASSESRLWRATSTDTQYF TGTGCCAGCAGCGAGTCCCGACTGTGGCGGGCGACTAGCACAGATACGCAGTATTTT
TRBJ2-7 NA TRBV14 TRBD1 CASSLPGGPRGEQYF TGTGCCAGCAGCCTGCCAGGGGGCCCACGTGGCGAGCAGTACTTC
TRBJ1-3 NA TRBV19 NA CASSRQTGPENTIYF TGTGCCAGTAGTAGACAAACAGGACCTGAAAACACCATATATTTT
TRBJ2-3 NA TRBV4-1 NA CASSQEVFFDRHF TGCGCCAGCAGCCAAGAAGTCTTTTTTGACAGACATTTT
TRBJ1-5 few TRBV6-1 TRBD1 CASRETGVGNQPQHF TGTGCCAGCAGGGAGACAGGGGTAGGCAATCAGCCCCAGCATTTT
TRBJ1-1 NA TRBV7-8 NA CASSEGGTEAFF TGTGCCAGCAGCGAGGGGGGGACTGAAGCTTTCTTT
TRBJ1-5 NA TRBV2 TRBD1 CASRGTGGGNQPQHF TGTGCCAGCAGGGGAACAGGGGGCGGAAATCAGCCCCAGCATTTT
TRBJ2-7 NA TRBV6-5 TRBD1 CASSRTGLTYEQYF TGTGCCAGCAGTCGGACAGGGCTGACCTACGAGCAGTACTTC
TRBJ2-5 NA TRBV7-8 TRBD2 CASSPGLAGRVGTQYF TGTGCCAGCAGCCCTGGACTAGCGGGGAGGGTGGGGACCCAGTACTTC